This is a list of T cell receptor beta chains from one sample in a study of graft-versus-host responses after intestinal transplantation. Assay used: immunoSEQ multiplex PCR; TCRdb lists only in-frame clones, some missing. The table has around 88,000 clones, around 93% seen once. Their recognized antigens are unknown. Sequencing was performed on unstimulated CD8+ T cells sorted from spleen or lymph node cells, taken before transplant. The origin of the receptors is a human donor who was the organ donor for an intestinal transplant. CDR3s leave out the opening cysteine and the closing phenylalanine or tryptophan.

j_gene,v_gene,CDR3aa
TRBJ2-7,TRBV6-5,ASAPWGHSYEQY
TRBJ1-2,TRBV11-1,ASSSGTGNTYGYT
TRBJ2-7,TRBV4-2,ASSQCIGRDEQY
TRBJ1-5,TRBV27,ASSLSVNQPQH
TRBJ2-3,TRBV7-2,ASSLSSGSADTQY
TRBJ2-5,TRBV19,ASSLGTSGSRGETQY
TRBJ2-1,TRBV4-3,ASAGAPDEQF
TRBJ2-1,TRBV9,ASSEGYNEQF
TRBJ1-6,TRBV5-1,ASSPVVWNPGESPLH
TRBJ2-2,TRBV11-2,ASSLAYRGGTGELF
TRBJ2-7,TRBV19,ASRLAGVEQY
TRBJ2-7,TRBV4-1,ASSSGQGPYEQY
TRBJ1-3,TRBV2,ASSEAQGPFSGNTIY
TRBJ2-5,TRBV6-5,ASRKGEQETQY
-,TRBV27,ASSYQGDDEQF
TRBJ2-7,TRBV4-1,ASSQGASGYYEQY
TRBJ1-2,TRBV7-3,ASSSGQPTDYGYT
TRBJ2-5,TRBV4-1,ASSQDSARGVQETQY
TRBJ1-5,TRBV6-6,ASTYSGGNQPQH
TRBJ1-6,TRBV6-6,ASSYSRRYNSPLH
TRBJ2-3,TRBV9,VSSVDPDTQY
TRBJ2-1,TRBV10-3,AISDDRILADHPTQYNEQF
TRBJ1-1,TRBV10-2,ASSGLWGGGWGMNTEAF
TRBJ2-1,TRBV10-3,AISEGVAVPRSYNEQF
TRBJ2-1,TRBV27,ASSFPTTGEGSYNEQF
TRBJ2-7,TRBV30,AWSVGLATRYEQY
TRBJ2-7,TRBV11-3,ASREAGNYEQY
-,TRBV27,ASSWDRGAYEQY
TRBJ2-7,TRBV7-2,ASSRRDSSYEQY
TRBJ1-2,TRBV7-8,ASSLGTNYGYT
TRBJ2-3,TRBV7-6,ASSSSGGDTDTQY
TRBJ2-3,TRBV6-1,ASSGGITDTQY
TRBJ1-2,TRBV5-4,ASSHGTGVNYGYT